This record looks at one TCR beta chain sequence and its context. Its antigen remains unknown. The data derive from a study of cytomegalovirus exposure and HLA in healthy donors. Amplification used 60 Vbeta primers and 13 Jbeta primers. Measured with immunoSEQ multiplex PCR; TCRdb has only the in-frame clones, and not every one. The sample carries under 150,000 clones, roughly 79% recorded once. Study-wide results and limits: It was about 150 TCR beta chains that were listed as cytomegalovirus-associated.

Donors in the study were healthy people who gave bone marrow. Sequencing was carried out using PBMCs. This TCR was sampled from a man younger than 30 in good health and CMV-seronegative.

The CDR3 reads CASRGQSSHEQFF. In DNA form, the CDR3 reads TGTGCCAGCCGGGGACAATCATCCCATGAGCAGTTCTTC. The rearrangement joins TRBV7-8 to TRBJ2-1; D possibly corresponds to TRBD1 (6 bases). CDR3 size: 13 residues. The V and J ends lost 8 bases and 8 bases respectively, with 16 bases between them. Germline V CDR1 and CDR2: SGHVS, FQNEAQ.